Shown below are 10 T cell receptor beta chains from a single sample sequenced in a study of cytomegalovirus exposure and HLA in healthy donors. 60 Vbeta and 13 Jbeta primers were used in PCR. Libraries were prepared by immunoSEQ multiplex PCR; TCRdb keeps only in-frame clonotypes and omits some of them. Its listing shows some 110,000 clones. The material sequenced was PBMCs. Every receptor here comes from a man aged 25 to 40 in good health and CMV-seronegative.

The chain uses TRBV7-2 and TRBJ2-3; 9 bases map to TRBD1. Germline-derived CDR1 and CDR2 are SGHTA and FQGNSA. With 3 bases clipped from V and 2 bases from J, the junction kept 6 bases outside the gene matches. The CDR3 has 16 residues. CDR3 loop: CASSLGWDRVTDTQYF. The CDR3, as DNA: TGTGCCAGCAGCTTGGGGTGGGACAGGGTCACAGATACGCAGTATTTT.

The chain carries TRBV7-3 and TRBJ1-6, with D perhaps matching TRBD1 (6 bases). V lost 4 bases and J 16 bases, leaving 23 bases between the germline ends. This CDR3 has 15 amino acids. CDR1 and CDR2 (germline): SGHTA, FQGTGA. Here the CDR3 DNA reads TGTGCCAGCAGCTCTAACAGGGCCCGACCGAGGGTACTCCACTTT. Translated: CASSSNRARPRVLHF.

The V and J genes are TRBV6-5 and TRBJ2-5; a weak D match, TRBD2 (6 bases). The CDR3 is 13 amino acids. Germline loops: CDR1 MNHEY, CDR2 SVGAGI. With 2 bases removed from V and 4 bases from J, the gap between germline ends came to 8 bases. The chain's CDR3 is CASSYRLGETQYF. For the CDR3, the DNA is TGTGCCAGCAGTTACCGACTAGGAGAGACCCAGTACTTC.

J is TRBJ2-7 and V is TRBV6-1; D is perhaps TRBD2 (6 bases). The germline V gene encodes CDR1 MNHNS and CDR2 SASEGT. The CDR3 is made up of 16 amino acids. Trimming left V 1 base short and J 4 bases short, with 17 bases between. CDR3 DNA sequence: TGTGCCAGCAGTGAAGGCGGGGACGGCGGCCCATACGAGCAGTACTTC. Its protein product is CASSEGGDGGPYEQYF.

The chain couples TRBV6-5 to TRBJ2-7, with 10 bases fitting TRBD2. The CDR3 sequence is 15 residues long. In germline, CDR1 is MNHEY, CDR2 SVGAGI. The V and J ends lost 5 bases and 3 bases, in that order; junction bases with no gene match: 7. CDR3 in amino acids: CASSRTSGSNYEQYF. CDR3 DNA: TGTGCCAGCAGTCGGACTAGCGGTTCGAACTACGAGCAGTACTTC.

This sequence joins TRBV14 and TRBJ2-5; the D gene is possibly TRBD1 (5 bases). V was trimmed by 1 base and J by 5 bases, leaving 17 bases between them. The CDR3 runs to 16 residues. Germline lookup yields CDR1 SGHDN and CDR2 FVKESK. DNA of the CDR3: TGTGCCAGCAGCCAAGTTCCGGGCAGGGCGTGGGAGACCCAGTACTTC. Translating gives CASSQVPGRAWETQYF.

The chain uses TRBV2 and TRBJ2-7, with 9 bases identical to TRBD1. J lost 3 bases, V lost 8 bases, and 11 bases had no gene match. The germline CDR1 and CDR2 sequences are SNHLY and FYNNEI. The CDR3 has 15 amino acids. CDR3 in DNA: TGTGCCAGCTCCCCAGAGGGACAGGGTATCTACGAGCAGTACTTC. The encoded protein is CASSPEGQGIYEQYF. The full variable domain, rest sourced from reference TRBV2 and TRBJ2-7, is EPEVTQTPSHQVTQMGQEVILRCVPISNHLYFYWYRQILGQKVEFLVSFYNNEISEKSEIFDDQFSVERPDGSNFTLKIRSTKLEDSAMYFCASSPEGQGIYEQYFGPGTRLTVT.

This chain joins TRBV28 and TRBJ2-7; D is undetermined. Trimming cost V 4 bases and J 0 bases, with 10 bases left between them. The CDR3 extends over 14 amino acids. Germline values: CDR1 MDHEN, CDR2 SYDVKM. As DNA, the CDR3 is TGTGCCAGCAGTTCCCGAGAGAGCTCCTACGAGCAGTACTTC. Protein sequence: CASSSRESSYEQYF.

The J gene is TRBJ1-5, the V gene TRBV9, with D maybe TRBD1 (6 bases). Trimming shortened V by 4 bases and J by 4 bases, and 33 bases separated the two germline ends. The CDR3 is 21 residues long. Germline loops: CDR1 SGDLS, CDR2 YYNGEE. The CDR3 reads CASSPPVWGPRDARHNQPQHF. DNA for the CDR3: TGTGCCAGCAGCCCCCCCGTGTGGGGGCCTCGGGACGCTCGGCATAATCAGCCCCAGCATTTT. Full variable domain (remainder filled in from reference TRBV9 and TRBJ1-5): DSGVTQTPKHLITATGQRVTLRCSPRSGDLSVYWYQQSLDQGLQFLIQYYNGEERAKGNILERFSAQQFPDLHSELNLSSLELGDSALYFCASSPPVWGPRDARHNQPQHFGDGTRLSIL.

The V gene is TRBV4-2, the J gene TRBJ2-1, with TRBD2 matching over 10 bases. This CDR3 region has 16 residues. Germline CDR1 is LGHNA and CDR2 is YNFKEQ. V gave up 6 bases and J gave up 0 bases; unmatched junction bases: 5. The CDR3: CASSTGLALSYNEQFF. As DNA, the CDR3 is TGTGCCAGCAGTACGGGACTAGCGCTCTCCTACAATGAGCAGTTCTTC.